This is a list of T cell receptor beta chains from one sample in a study of sequential checkpoint blockade in melanoma. Repertoires were generated with immunoSEQ multiplex PCR, while TCRdb's copy carries only in-frame clones and drops some. The profile shows about 9,300 clones, 25% to 30% of them singletons. Sequenced here: tumor tissue (inferred from file names), sampled from a patient given nivolumab and ipilimumab in sequence. These receptors were collected from a human donor with melanoma. Both conserved end residues are part of each CDR3. Each record gives: D gene, V gene, clone size, J gene, CDR3 DNA, CDR3 protein. D genes are given only for firm matches. Rows may omit the clone size; those that give it use once, few, many or a size class.

>-|TRBV12-5|-|TRBJ1-2
TGTGCTAGTGGTTTGTACCGGTCGTCGACTGGCTACACCTTC
CASGLYRSSTGYTF
>TRBD2|TRBV19|-|TRBJ2-2
TGTGCCAGTAGTCGAAGCTGGCGGGGGGGCGGGAACACCGGGGAGCTGTTTTTT
CASSRSWRGGGNTGELFF
>-|TRBV6-8|medium-sized|TRBJ2-7
TGTGCCAGCAATCCTCGCCCCGGATCCGAGCAGTACTTC
CASNPRPGSEQYF
>-|TRBV6-8|few|TRBJ2-1
TGTGCCAGTCGCGCTCACGGGGGAGGATACAATGAGCAGTTCTTC
CASRAHGGGYNEQFF
>-|TRBV5-1|few|TRBJ2-5
TGCGCCAGCAGGGAAGTTGACGGCCAAGAGACCCAGTACTTC
CASREVDGQETQYF
>-|TRBV11-3|-|TRBJ2-1
TGTGCCAGCAGCTTATCAGCCGCAAATCACGAGCAGTTCTTC
CASSLSAANHEQFF
>TRBD2|TRBV11-3|-|TRBJ2-1
TGTGCCAGCAGAAGATCTAGCGGGGGGGTCTTGAATGAGCAGTTCTTC
CASRRSSGGVLNEQFF
>TRBD2|TRBV6-7|many|TRBJ2-1
TGTGCCAGCAGTTACTTTTCTAGCGGGGGAATTAATGAGCAGTTCTTC
CASSYFSSGGINEQFF
>TRBD2|TRBV11-3|-|TRBJ2-5
TGTGCCAGCAGCCCTGGACTAGCGGGGGGCAAAGAGACCCAGTACTTC
CASSPGLAGGKETQYF
>-|TRBV19|-|TRBJ1-5
TGTGCCAGTAGTATAGTAGCAGGGAGGTATCAGCCCCAGCATTTT
CASSIVAGRYQPQHF
>-|TRBV6-8|many|TRBJ1-2
TGTGCCAGCAGCACTCTGCGGGGGACCTATGGCTACACCTTC
CASSTLRGTYGYTF
>-|TRBV7-2|-|TRBJ2-3
TGTGCCAGCAGCCCCTCGCCCGAGGATACGCAGTATTTT
CASSPSPEDTQYF
>TRBD1|TRBV6-8|-|TRBJ2-5
TGTGCCATCAGAACAGAGACAGGGGAAGAGACCCAGTACTTC
CAIRTETGEETQYF
>-|TRBV28|-|TRBJ1-2
TGTGCCAGCAGTCTGGGACGGCAAGCCGATGGCTACACCTTC
CASSLGRQADGYTF
>-|TRBV18|-|TRBJ1-2
TGTGCCAGCTCACTTTCCGGCGAAAGGCTCTATGGCTACACCTTC
CASSLSGERLYGYTF
>TRBD1|TRBV23-1|-|TRBJ2-5
TGCGCCAGCAGCTTGGACAGGTTAGAGACCCAGTACTTC
CASSLDRLETQYF
>-|TRBV6-8|few|TRBJ2-5
TGTGCCAGCAGTGAGGGGCCAGGGGAGACCCAGTACTTC
CASSEGPGETQYF
>-|TRBV10-3|few|TRBJ2-5
TGTGCCATCAGTGAGGCCCGGGGGTACGGCCAAGAGACCCAGTACTTC
CAISEARGYGQETQYF
>TRBD1|TRBV18|-|TRBJ1-2
TGTGCCAGCTCCCCCGGACAGGGGGCGTCTAACTATGGCTACACCTTC
CASSPGQGASNYGYTF
>TRBD1|TRBV18|-|TRBJ1-1
TGTGCCAGCTCCCGGACAGGAGGGGACACTGAAGCTTTCTTT
CASSRTGGDTEAFF
>-|TRBV19|-|TRBJ2-5
TGTGCCAGTAGTAACCTAATACAAGAGACCCAGTACTTC
CASSNLIQETQYF
>-|TRBV5-1|-|TRBJ2-6
TGCGCCAGCAGCTTGATCCGCTCTGGGGCCAACGTCCTGACTTTC
CASSLIRSGANVLTF
>TRBD2|TRBV10-2|-|TRBJ2-1
TGCGCCAGCAGTCTAACGGGGGGGCTCGTTCTTTTCGATGAGCAGTTCTTC
CASSLTGGLVLFDEQFF
>-|TRBV6-8|-|TRBJ1-1
TGTGCCAGCAGTTATCAGGGCCCTATGGTCACTGAAGCTTTCTTT
CASSYQGPMVTEAFF
>TRBD1|TRBV5-1|-|TRBJ1-4
TGCGCCAGCAGGGCTCAGGGACAGAGTAATGAAAAACTGTTTTTT
CASRAQGQSNEKLFF
>-|TRBV9|few|TRBJ1-4
TGTGCCAGCAGCGTAGTGGGGGGTGAAAAACTGTTTTTT
CASSVVGGEKLFF
>TRBD1|TRBV6-8|-|TRBJ2-3
TGTGCCAGCATAGCTATTATTGGGACAGGGTTGCCAGTTACGCAGTATTTT
CASIAIIGTGLPVTQYF
>-|TRBV5-1|-|TRBJ2-7
TGCGCCAGCAGCTTGGCAGGGGATCAGTCCTACGAGCAGTACTTC
CASSLAGDQSYEQYF
>-|TRBV10-2|-|TRBJ1-5
TGCGCCAGCAGAAAGGCTGGGGGTGGGCAGCCCCAGCATTTT
CASRKAGGGQPQHF
>-|TRBV11-3|many|TRBJ1-1
TGTGCCAGCAGCTTCAATACAGGAGGGTACACTGAAGCTTTCTTT
CASSFNTGGYTEAFF
>TRBD2|TRBV9|-|TRBJ2-3
TGTGCCAGCAGCGGCGGAACTCTAGCGGGGATCTCGGATACGCAGTATTTT
CASSGGTLAGISDTQYF
>TRBD1|TRBV10-2|-|TRBJ2-3
TGCGCCACCTCCGGGACAGGGGTTACAGATACGCAGTATTTT
CATSGTGVTDTQYF
>-|TRBV6-8|few|TRBJ1-5
TGTGCCAGCAGCACCTACAATCAGCCCCAGCATTTT
CASSTYNQPQHF
>-|TRBV6-8|few|TRBJ1-1
TGTGCCAGCAGGATTACCACCTACTTCGGGGGGCGATCGAACACTGAAGCTTTCTTT
CASRITTYFGGRSNTEAFF
>-|TRBV28|few|TRBJ1-2
TGTGCCAGCAGCAGGAGGCCAAACTATGGCTACACCTTC
CASSRRPNYGYTF
>TRBD1|TRBV12-5|-|TRBJ2-3
TGTGCTAGTGGTTTGGTACGGATCAGGGGGATAGATACGCAGTATTTT
CASGLVRIRGIDTQYF
>TRBD1|TRBV19|-|TRBJ1-6
TGTGCCAGTAGTACCTCAGGGGGGCGGTCACCCCTCCACTTT
CASSTSGGRSPLHF
>TRBD2|TRBV7-7|many|TRBJ2-3
TGTGCCAGCAGCCAAGTCCCGGGACTAGCGGGGGGGCCTACAGATACGCAGTATTTT
CASSQVPGLAGGPTDTQYF
>-|TRBV11-3|medium-sized|TRBJ1-1
TGTGCCAGCAGCTTAGGGGGGAAGAACACTGAAGCTTTCTTT
CASSLGGKNTEAFF
>-|TRBV9|few|TRBJ1-3
TGTGCCAGCAGCGGGAACTTACGCTCTGGAAACACCATATATTTT
CASSGNLRSGNTIYF
>-|TRBV5-1|-|TRBJ2-1
TGCGCCAGCAGCTTCTCGTGGGTAGCGCCCTACAATGAGCAGTTCTTC
CASSFSWVAPYNEQFF
>-|TRBV5-1|-|TRBJ1-1
TGCGCCAGCAGCTTGTACACAGGGACCTTCGGAGCTTTCTTT
CASSLYTGTFGAFF
>TRBD1|TRBV11-3|-|TRBJ1-5
TGTGCCAGCAGCGCGGACAGGGTAGGGCAGCCCCAGCATTTT
CASSADRVGQPQHF
>-|TRBV6-8|-|TRBJ1-5
TGTGCCAGCAGTTACGTAGGGTTCAACCAGCCCCAGCATTTT
CASSYVGFNQPQHF
>TRBD1|TRBV12-5|medium-sized|TRBJ1-2
TGTGCCAGCATCACCCTTACCCCCGGACAGGGGCTTCATGGCTACACCTTC
CASITLTPGQGLHGYTF
>TRBD1|TRBV9|few|TRBJ2-6
TGTGCCAGCAGTGACAGGGCTGGGGCCAACGTCCTGACTTTC
CASSDRAGANVLTF
>-|TRBV12-1|-|TRBJ1-2
TGTGCCAGCAGCTTAAGGACCGTCGCCTACACTGGCTACACCTTC
CASSLRTVAYTGYTF
>TRBD2|TRBV4-1|-|TRBJ2-3
TGCGCCAGCAGCCAAGGGATTGCCGCGACTAGCGGGATCACAGATACGCAGTATTTT
CASSQGIAATSGITDTQYF
>TRBD1|TRBV6-8|few|TRBJ1-2
TGTGCCAGCACCGGACAGGCTCCAGCTAACTATGGCTACACCTTC
CASTGQAPANYGYTF
>TRBD2|TRBV28|few|TRBJ2-1
TGTGCCAGCAGTCCCGTGATATCTAGCGGGGGGTCCTGGTTTGAGCAGTTCTTC
CASSPVISSGGSWFEQFF
>TRBD1|TRBV11-3|medium-sized|TRBJ1-1
TGTGCCAGCAGGCCAAGGACAGGGTGGCACACTGAAGCTTTCTTT
CASRPRTGWHTEAFF
>-|TRBV6-8|few|TRBJ1-2
TGTGCCAGCACGGGGGCGGCGCAGTCCGGCTACACCTTC
CASTGAAQSGYTF
>TRBD1|TRBV11-3|many|TRBJ1-4
TGTGCCAGCAGCCAAGGGGACAGGGAGATAGGTGAAAAACTGTTTTTT
CASSQGDREIGEKLFF
>-|TRBV18|-|TRBJ2-2
TGTGCCAGCTCACCGGGCCTTCGTTCCGGGGAGCTGTTTTTT
CASSPGLRSGELFF
>-|TRBV28|medium-sized|TRBJ2-7
TGTGCCAGCAGTTTAGCCCAAGCTGAGAGAGAGCAGTACTTC
CASSLAQAEREQYF